The rows below give T cell receptor beta chains drawn from one sample of a study of Graves' ophthalmopathy and Graves' hyperthyroidism. One entry per CDR3 protein results from TCRdb running MiXCR on the multiplex PCR reads. The sample lists more than 1,000,000 distinct CDR3 sequences, 35% to 40% occurring once. Source material: peripheral blood or thyroid tissue (not recorded which). These receptors were taken from an adult man with Graves' hyperthyroidism. Both conserved end residues are part of each CDR3. Each record gives: V gene, J gene, D gene, clone size, CDR3 DNA, CDR3 protein. The D gene is left open where the match is weak. Size tells how often a clone was seen (once, few, many) or the class of an expanded clone, and some rows leave it out.

>TRBV29-1|TRBJ2-7|-|many
TGCAGCGTTGAAGTAGGGTCTACCTACGAGCAGTACTTC
CSVEVGSTYEQYF
>TRBV25-1|TRBJ2-7|TRBD2|-
TGTGCCAGTACGGTACCAGCGGGGGAGCAGTACTTC
CASTVPAGEQYF
>TRBV29-1|TRBJ1-2|-|-
TGCAGCGCTGTCGGCGGAAGCTACGGCTACACCTTC
CSAVGGSYGYTF
>TRBV10-3|TRBJ1-2|TRBD1|-
TGTGCCAGCAGTTTATTTGGTTTGACAGGGGAAAACTATGGCTACACCTTC
CASSLFGLTGENYGYTF
>TRBV15|TRBJ1-1|-|many
TGTGCCACCAGCAGAGATCTGGTCGGTAGGCCAGGGTTGACTGAAGCTTTCTTT
CATSRDLVGRPGLTEAFF
>TRBV2|TRBJ2-6|TRBD2|-
TGTGCCAGCACCCGACACCGGGGGGCTGGGGCCAACGTCCTGACTTTC
CASTRHRGAGANVLTF
>TRBV29-1|TRBJ1-2|TRBD1|-
TGCAGCGTCCCCGTCGTGACAGGGGGGTCGGGCTACACCTTC
CSVPVVTGGSGYTF
>TRBV15|TRBJ1-2|TRBD1|many
TGTGCCACCAGCAGAGAAGGACAGGGAGGCTATGGCTACACCTTC
CATSREGQGGYGYTF
>TRBV7-9|TRBJ2-7|TRBD1|many
TGTGCCAGCAGCCCGCGGGGCGGACAGGGTTTCTACGAGCAGTACTTC
CASSPRGGQGFYEQYF
>TRBV29-1|TRBJ2-2|TRBD2|-
TGCAGCGTTGGAATAGCGGGCGGTGGGGAGCTGTTTTTT
CSVGIAGGGELFF
>TRBV24-1|TRBJ2-5|-|-
TGTGCCACCAGCGGGTCGGGAGCGGACCAAGAGACCCAGTACTTC
CATSGSGADQETQYF
>TRBV7-9|TRBJ2-7|TRBD1|once
TGTGCCAGCAGCTCCAACCGGGACAGGGTGGGCTACGAGCAGTACTTC
CASSSNRDRVGYEQYF
>TRBV12-3/TRBV12-4|TRBJ2-5|-|-
TGTGCCAGCAGTTTAAATTATCGGTTCGCGGAGACCCAGTACTTC
CASSLNYRFAETQYF
>TRBV5-1|TRBJ2-7|TRBD2|few
TGCGCCAGCTCCTCCCTAGCGGGAACCTCCTACGAGCAGTACTTC
CASSSLAGTSYEQYF
>TRBV10-1|TRBJ2-2|-|many
TGCGCCAGCAGTGAGTCGTGGGGAACGAACACCGGGGAGCTGTTTTTT
CASSESWGTNTGELFF
>TRBV14|TRBJ1-4|-|few
TGTGCCAGCAGAAGAACCGGGACATGGAAAGAAAAACTGTTTTTT
CASRRTGTWKEKLFF
>TRBV6-6|TRBJ2-3|-|-
TGTGCCAGCAGACCAGGTACAGATACGCAGTATTTT
CASRPGTDTQYF
>TRBV2|TRBJ2-5|TRBD2|many
TGTGCCAGCAATTTAGCGGGGGGGGAGACCCAGTACTTC
CASNLAGGETQYF
>TRBV12-5|TRBJ1-3|-|many
TGTGCTAGTGGTCGTGTACCTGGAAACACCATATATTTT
CASGRVPGNTIYF
>TRBV10-3|TRBJ1-1|TRBD1|few
TGTGCCATCAGTGAAAGTGGGACAGCCGACACTGAAGCTCTCTTT
CAISESGTADTEALF
>TRBV19|TRBJ1-5|-|many
TGTGCCAGTAATACCGGCCCCTATAGCAATCAGCCCCAGCATTTT
CASNTGPYSNQPQHF
>TRBV15|TRBJ2-2|-|few
TGTGCCACCAGCAGGGAACTAACAGGGAGAATATCGAACACCGGGGAGCCGTTTTTT
CATSRELTGRISNTGEPFF
>TRBV4-1|TRBJ2-5|-|few
TGCGCCAGCAGCCAAGAGTGGGGATCTATGGGAGAGACCCAGTACTTC
CASSQEWGSMGETQYF
>TRBV7-2|TRBJ2-3|TRBD2|-
TGTGCCAGCAGCTTAGTTAGCGGGGTTACAGATACGCAGTATTTT
CASSLVSGVTDTQYF
>TRBV2|TRBJ2-5|-|-
TGTGCCAGCAGTGAAAACGGCAGCGGTAGAGAGACCCAGTACTTC
CASSENGSGRETQYF
>TRBV12-3/TRBV12-4|TRBJ2-5|-|many
TGTGCCACCTCTAGGTCCCCAGAGACCCAGTACTTC
CATSRSPETQYF
>TRBV28|TRBJ2-5|-|few
TGTGCCAGCAATCCCAGTACGCAAGAGACCCAGTACTTC
CASNPSTQETQYF
>TRBV20-1|TRBJ1-3|TRBD1|few
TGCAGTGCTGGTCTTCAGGGGGGAGGAAACACCATATATTTT
CSAGLQGGGNTIYF
>TRBV5-1|TRBJ1-2|TRBD1|few
TGCGCCAGCAGCTTGCTGACAGGGGAAAGTGGCTACACCTTC
CASSLLTGESGYTF
>TRBV27|TRBJ1-2|TRBD1|many
TGTGCCAGCAGTTTTACAGGGGGCGTTGTTGGTGGCTACACCTTC
CASSFTGGVVGGYTF
>TRBV2|TRBJ1-2|TRBD1|many
TGTGCCAGCAGGGGACAGAGCAACTATGGCTACACCTTC
CASRGQSNYGYTF
>TRBV7-2|TRBJ1-1|-|many
TGTGCCAGCAGCCCGAGGGGGGCGCTAACTGAAGCTTTCTTT
CASSPRGALTEAFF
>TRBV15|TRBJ1-4|-|-
TGTGCCACCAGCAGAGACGGGACATTCGAAACCTTAAATGAAAAACTGTTTTTT
CATSRDGTFETLNEKLFF
>TRBV7-9|TRBJ1-1|-|few
TGTGCCAGCAGCACCGGAGTCCCTAGTGGCACTGAAGCTTTCTTT
CASSTGVPSGTEAFF
>TRBV7-8|TRBJ1-5|TRBD1|many
TGTGCCAGCAGCTGGGGACAGGCGGGTCAGCCCCAGCATTTT
CASSWGQAGQPQHF
>TRBV29-1|TRBJ2-7|TRBD2|many
TGCAGCGTTAGCGGGGGGGACTCCTACGAGCAGTACTTC
CSVSGGDSYEQYF
>TRBV5-1|TRBJ2-5|-|many
TGCGCCAGCAGCTTGAACGCCGCAGGGCAAGAGACCCAGTACTTC
CASSLNAAGQETQYF
>TRBV7-2|TRBJ2-6|-|-
TGTGCCAGCAGCTTAGCGGACCTGGCTTTC
CASSLADLAF
>TRBV7-2|TRBJ1-5|TRBD1|-
TGTGCCAGCAGCCCAGGAGGGACAGGGGGTAATCAGCCCCAGCATTTT
CASSPGGTGGNQPQHF
>TRBV12-3/TRBV12-4|TRBJ1-5|-|-
TGTGCCAGCAGTTTAGTATGGGACCCCCGGGCGCCCCAGCATTTT
CASSLVWDPRAPQHF
>TRBV2|TRBJ1-2|-|-
TGCGCCAGCAGCCAAGACGTAGCTAACTATGGCTACACCTTC
CASSQDVANYGYTF
>TRBV5-6|TRBJ2-5|TRBD1|-
TGTGCCAGCAGCTTGGCCCCGGGGGACAGGCGAGAGACCCAGTACTTC
CASSLAPGDRRETQYF
>TRBV6-5|TRBJ1-2|TRBD1|-
TGTGCCAGCAGTCCCACCGGGACAGGGCACTATGGCTACACCTTC
CASSPTGTGHYGYTF
>TRBV29-1|TRBJ1-4|TRBD1|many
TGCAGCGTTGGGACAGGTATTGAAAAACTGTTTTTT
CSVGTGIEKLFF
>TRBV5-1|TRBJ2-2|-|few
TGCGCCAGCAGCTTGGGGGCAGTCGTGAACACCGGGGAGCTGTTTTTT
CASSLGAVVNTGELFF
>TRBV2|TRBJ1-1|-|-
TGTGCCAGCAGGACAAAAGGGAGAGACACTTCGAACACTGAAGCTTTCTTT
CASRTKGRDTSNTEAFF
>TRBV20-1|TRBJ1-1|-|many
TGCAGTGCTAGGTCAAGGTATGCGAACACTGAAGCTTTCTTT
CSARSRYANTEAFF
>TRBV10-2|TRBJ2-7|-|many
TGCGCCACCTTGGACACCGGTTACGAGCAGTACTTC
CATLDTGYEQYF
>TRBV24-1|TRBJ1-2|TRBD1|many
TGTGCCACCAGTGATGCACAGGGGGGGCATGGCTACACCTTC
CATSDAQGGHGYTF
>TRBV15|TRBJ2-7|-|many
TGTGCCACCAGCAGAGACCCCCCGCGGGGCAACGAGCAGTACTTC
CATSRDPPRGNEQYF
>TRBV5-1|TRBJ1-5|-|-
TGCGCCAGCAGTGAAGCGGACGGTTTTAATCAGCCCCAGCATTTT
CASSEADGFNQPQHF
>TRBV4-1|TRBJ2-6|-|many
TGCGCCAGCAGCCAAGACCAAGGGGCCAACGTCCTGACTTTC
CASSQDQGANVLTF
>TRBV10-3|TRBJ1-6|-|-
TGTGCCGGGGGGGTAGGGTTGGTCGGATCACCCCTCCACTTT
CAGGVGLVGSPLHF
>TRBV20-1|TRBJ1-5|-|few
TGCAGTGCTAGAGAGGGGAACAGGGACAATCAGCCCCAGCATTTT
CSAREGNRDNQPQHF
>TRBV24-1|TRBJ2-7|-|-
TGTGCCACCAGCGCTAAATCCGGGACCTACGAGCAGTACTTC
CATSAKSGTYEQYF